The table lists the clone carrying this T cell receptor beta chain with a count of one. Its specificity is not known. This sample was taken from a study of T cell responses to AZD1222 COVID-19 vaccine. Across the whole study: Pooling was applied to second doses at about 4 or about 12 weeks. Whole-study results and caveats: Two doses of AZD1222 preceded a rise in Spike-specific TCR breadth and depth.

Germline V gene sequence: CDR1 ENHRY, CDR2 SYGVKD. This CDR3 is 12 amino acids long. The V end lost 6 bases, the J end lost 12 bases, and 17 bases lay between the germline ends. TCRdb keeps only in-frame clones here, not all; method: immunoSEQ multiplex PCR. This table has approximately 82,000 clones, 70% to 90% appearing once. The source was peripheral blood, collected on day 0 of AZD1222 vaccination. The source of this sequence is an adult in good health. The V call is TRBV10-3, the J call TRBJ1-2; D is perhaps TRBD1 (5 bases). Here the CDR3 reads CAIRRDDREDTF. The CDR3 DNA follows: TGTGCCATCAGACGGGACGACCGAGAAGACACCTTC.